This T cell receptor (beta chain) was identified in a study of blood T cell repertoires in COVID-19. The overall study: Acute and convalescent COVID-19 specimens originated in the United States, Italy and Spain.

Per the study methods: The authors estimated nucleated cell counts from reference gene primer amplification. Produced via immunoSEQ multiplex PCR; TCRdb's table is partial and in-frame only. The V and J calls and clone size come from that table; D and trimming were worked out from the DNA. In the table there are a few hundred thousand clones, 90% of which are singletons. Seattle patients were enrolled during active infection and followed longitudinally. Per germline, CDR1 MNHEY and CDR2 SMNVEV (reference sequence). CDR3 length equals 15 residues. Deletions cut 2 bases from V and 5 bases from J, with 10 bases between.

This rearrangement joins TRBV27 to TRBJ1-6, with a tentative D call TRBD1 (5 bases). The TCR comes from a woman aged 40 to 50 with COVID-19, enrolled during active disease. The specimen sequenced was peripheral blood. The CDR3 coding sequence is TGTGCCAGCAGTTTAAGCAGGGTTAATAATTCACCCCTCCACTTT. Protein: CASSLSRVNNSPLHF.